The following is a T cell receptor (beta chain) sequence with its context. How the authors handled the data: Nucleated cell number was recorded as an estimate derived from reference gene primer amplification. The table came from immunoSEQ multiplex PCR; TCRdb's copy has only in-frame clones and leaves some out. D and trimming were read from the DNA, whereas the V and J calls and clone size are those reported in that table. The data hold approximately 180,000 clones, with about three quarters observed a single time. This sample is part of a study of blood T cell repertoires in COVID-19. The V and J ends lost 5 bases and 4 bases, in that order; junction bases with no gene match: 11. The CDR3 spans 15 residues. Germline V gives CDR1 GTSNPN, CDR2 SVGIG (reference sequence).

The receptor's source is a woman in her 70s with acute or convalescent COVID-19. The V call is TRBV30, the J call TRBJ2-1; 7 bases fit TRBD2. The source material was peripheral blood. CDR3 loop: CAWSSGGRVYNEQFF. In nucleotides, the CDR3 is TGTGCCTGGTCGTCGGGCGGGAGAGTTTACAATGAGCAGTTCTTC. Supplemented by reference TRBV30 and TRBJ2-1, the full variable domain reads SQTIHQWPATLVQPVGSPLSLECTVEGTSNPNLYWYRQAAGRGLQLLFYSVGIGQISSEVPQNLSASRPQDRQFILSSKKLLLSDSGFYLCAWSSGGRVYNEQFFGPGTRLTVL.